This T cell receptor (beta chain) was obtained from a study of technical replicates of blood from a few donors. TCRdb's table, derived via immunoSEQ multiplex PCR, lists solely in-frame clones and lacks some. The sample contains under 20,000 clones, 86% of which appear only once. This CDR3 comprises 14 residues. The germline V gene has CDR1 SGHRS and CDR2 YFSETQ. Trimming left V 0 bases short and J 4 bases short, with 11 bases between. Sample: PBMCs. The chain uses TRBV5-1 and TRBJ2-7; D is undetermined. The receptor comes from a human donor in good health. The CDR3 sequence is CASSLDSTSYEQYF. CDR3 DNA: TGCGCCAGCAGCTTGGACAGTACCTCTTACGAGCAGTACTTC.